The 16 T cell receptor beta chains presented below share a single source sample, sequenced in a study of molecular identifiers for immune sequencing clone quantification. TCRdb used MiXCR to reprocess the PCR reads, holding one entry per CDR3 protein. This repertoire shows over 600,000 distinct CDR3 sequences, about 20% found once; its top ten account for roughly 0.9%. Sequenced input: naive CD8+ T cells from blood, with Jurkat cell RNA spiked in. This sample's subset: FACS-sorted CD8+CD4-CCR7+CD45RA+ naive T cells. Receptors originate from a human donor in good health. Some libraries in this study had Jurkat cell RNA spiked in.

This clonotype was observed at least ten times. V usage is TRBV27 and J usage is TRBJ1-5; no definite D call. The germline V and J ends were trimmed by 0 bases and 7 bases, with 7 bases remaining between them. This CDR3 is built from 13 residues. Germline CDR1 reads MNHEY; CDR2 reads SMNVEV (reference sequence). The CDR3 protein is CASSLSGLQPQHF. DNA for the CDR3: TGTGCCAGCAGTTTATCGGGGTTACAGCCCCAGCATTTT.

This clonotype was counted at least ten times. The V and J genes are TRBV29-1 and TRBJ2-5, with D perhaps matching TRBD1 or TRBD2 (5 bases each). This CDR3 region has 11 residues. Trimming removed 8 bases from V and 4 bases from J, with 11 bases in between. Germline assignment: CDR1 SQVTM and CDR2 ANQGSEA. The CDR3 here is CSWGFGETQYF. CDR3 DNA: TGCAGCTGGGGGTTCGGAGAGACCCAGTACTTC. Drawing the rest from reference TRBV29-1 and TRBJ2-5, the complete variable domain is SAVISQKPSRDICQRGTSLTIQCQVDSQVTMMFWYRQQPGQSLTLIATANQGSEATYESGFVIDKFPISRPNLTFSTLTVSNMSPEDSSIYLCSWGFGETQYFGPGTRLLVL.

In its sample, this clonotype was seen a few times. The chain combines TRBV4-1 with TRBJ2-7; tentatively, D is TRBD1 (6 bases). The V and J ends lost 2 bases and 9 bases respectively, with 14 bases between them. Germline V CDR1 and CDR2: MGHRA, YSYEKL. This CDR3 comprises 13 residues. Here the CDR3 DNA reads TGCGCCAGCAGCCAACAGGAAACAGGGAGGCAGTACTTC. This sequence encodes CASSQQETGRQYF.

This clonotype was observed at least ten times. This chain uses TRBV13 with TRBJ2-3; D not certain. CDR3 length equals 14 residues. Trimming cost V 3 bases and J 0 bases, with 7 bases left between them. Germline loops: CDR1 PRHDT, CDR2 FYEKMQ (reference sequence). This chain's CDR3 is CASSFAESTDTQYF. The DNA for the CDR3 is TGTGCCAGCAGCTTTGCGGAGAGCACAGATACGCAGTATTTT.

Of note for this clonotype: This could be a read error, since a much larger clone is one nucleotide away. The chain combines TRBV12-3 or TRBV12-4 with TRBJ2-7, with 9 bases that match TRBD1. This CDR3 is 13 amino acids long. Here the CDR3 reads CASSGQGFDEQHF. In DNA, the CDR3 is TGTGCCAGCAGCGGACAGGGGTTCGACGAGCAGCACTTC.

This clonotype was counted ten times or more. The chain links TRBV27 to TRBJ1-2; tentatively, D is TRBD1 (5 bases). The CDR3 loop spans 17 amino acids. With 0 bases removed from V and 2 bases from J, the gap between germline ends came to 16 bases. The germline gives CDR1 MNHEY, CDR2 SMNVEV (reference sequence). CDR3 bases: TGTGCCAGCAGTTTATCGAGGGCAGGGTCCTTGAACTATGGCTACACCTTC. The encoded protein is CASSLSRAGSLNYGYTF.

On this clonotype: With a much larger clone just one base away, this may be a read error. CDR3 sequence (DNA): TGTGCCAGCAGTACCCGGGACCGTAGCTCCTACGAGCAGTACTTC. Residues: CASSTRDRSSYEQYF. J is TRBJ2-7 and V is TRBV6-2 or TRBV6-3; D possibly uses TRBD1 or TRBD2 (5 bases each). CDR3 length equals 15 residues. V shed 5 bases and J shed 0 bases, with 14 bases lying between them. CDR1 MNHEY and CDR2 SVGEGT come from the germline V gene.

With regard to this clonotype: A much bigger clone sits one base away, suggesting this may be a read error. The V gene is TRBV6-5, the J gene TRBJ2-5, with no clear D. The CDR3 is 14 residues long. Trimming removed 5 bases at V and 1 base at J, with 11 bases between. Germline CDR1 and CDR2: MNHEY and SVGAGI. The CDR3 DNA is TGTGCCAGCAGTAACGGACGGAGCCAAGAGACCCAGTACTTC. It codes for CASSNGRSQETQYF.

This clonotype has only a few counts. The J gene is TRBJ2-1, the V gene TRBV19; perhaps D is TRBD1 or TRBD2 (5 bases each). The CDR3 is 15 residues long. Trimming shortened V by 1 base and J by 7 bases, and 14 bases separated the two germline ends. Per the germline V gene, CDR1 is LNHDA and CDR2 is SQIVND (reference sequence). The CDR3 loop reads CASSIVEGWGNEQFF. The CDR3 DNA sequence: TGTGCCAGTAGTATAGTAGAGGGTTGGGGGAATGAGCAGTTCTTC.

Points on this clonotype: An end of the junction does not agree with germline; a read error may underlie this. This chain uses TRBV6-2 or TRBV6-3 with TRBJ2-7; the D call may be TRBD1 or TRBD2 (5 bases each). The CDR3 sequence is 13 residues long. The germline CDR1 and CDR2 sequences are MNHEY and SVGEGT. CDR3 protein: CASSYTGPYEQHF. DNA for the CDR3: TGTGCCAGCAGTTACACGGGGCCTTACGAGCAGCACTTC.

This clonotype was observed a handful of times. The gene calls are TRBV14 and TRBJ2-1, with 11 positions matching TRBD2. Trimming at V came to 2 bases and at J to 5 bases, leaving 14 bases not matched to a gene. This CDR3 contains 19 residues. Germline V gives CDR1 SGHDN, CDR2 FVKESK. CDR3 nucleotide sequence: TGTGCCAGCAGCCAAAGCGGTAGCGGGAGGGCCGAATATAACAATGAGCAGTTCTTC. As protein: CASSQSGSGRAEYNNEQFF.

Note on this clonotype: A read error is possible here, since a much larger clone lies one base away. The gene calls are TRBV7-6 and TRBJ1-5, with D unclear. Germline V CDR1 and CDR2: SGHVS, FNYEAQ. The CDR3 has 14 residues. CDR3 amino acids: CASSQMGINQPQRF. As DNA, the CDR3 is TGTGCCAGCAGCCAGATGGGAATAAATCAGCCCCAGCGTTTT.

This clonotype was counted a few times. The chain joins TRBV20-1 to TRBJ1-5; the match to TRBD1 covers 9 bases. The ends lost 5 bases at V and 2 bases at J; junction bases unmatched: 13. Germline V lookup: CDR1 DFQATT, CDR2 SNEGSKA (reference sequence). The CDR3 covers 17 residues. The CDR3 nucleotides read TGCAGTGCTCCGACAGGGGGGGACTTTAGGGGCAATCAGCCCCAGCATTTT. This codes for CSAPTGGDFRGNQPQHF.

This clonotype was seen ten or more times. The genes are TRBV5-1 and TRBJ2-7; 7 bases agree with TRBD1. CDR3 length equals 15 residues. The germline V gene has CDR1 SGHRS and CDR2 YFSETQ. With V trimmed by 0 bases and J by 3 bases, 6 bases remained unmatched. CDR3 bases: TGCGCCAGCAGCTTGGAAGGGGGCATCAACTACGAGCAGTACTTC. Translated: CASSLEGGINYEQYF.

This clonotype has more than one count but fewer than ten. The CDR3 region is CASHWGDSVNEQYF. CDR3 nucleotide sequence: TGCGCCAGCCATTGGGGGGACTCTGTGAACGAGCAGTACTTC. The chain employs TRBV5-1 and TRBJ2-7, with D perhaps TRBD2 (6 bases). This CDR3 comprises 14 residues. The V gene's germline CDR1 is SGHRS and CDR2 YFSETQ. Trimming took 7 bases from V and 5 from J, leaving 19 bases between them. The whole variable domain, remainder taken from reference TRBV5-1 and TRBJ2-7, is KAGVTQTPRYLIKTRGQQVTLSCSPISGHRSVSWYQQTPGQGLQFLFEYFSETQRNKGNFPGRFSGRQFSNSRSEMNVSTLELGDSALYLCASHWGDSVNEQYFGPGTRLTVT.

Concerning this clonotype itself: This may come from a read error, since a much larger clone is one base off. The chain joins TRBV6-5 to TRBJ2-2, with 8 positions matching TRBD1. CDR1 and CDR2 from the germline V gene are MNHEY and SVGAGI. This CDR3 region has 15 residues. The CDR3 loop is CAGSYGTGYTGELFF. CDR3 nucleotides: TGTGCCGGCAGTTACGGGACAGGTTACACCGGGGAGCTGTTTTTT.